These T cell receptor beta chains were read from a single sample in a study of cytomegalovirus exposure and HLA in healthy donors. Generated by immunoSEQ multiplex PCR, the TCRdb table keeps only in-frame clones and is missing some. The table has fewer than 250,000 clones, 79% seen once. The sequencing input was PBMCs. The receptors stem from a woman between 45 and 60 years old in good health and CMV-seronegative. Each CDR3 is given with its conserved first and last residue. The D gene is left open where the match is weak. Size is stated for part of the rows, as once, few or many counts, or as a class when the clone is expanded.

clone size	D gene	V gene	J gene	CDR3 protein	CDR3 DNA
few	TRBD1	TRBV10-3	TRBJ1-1	CAISGGQGEAFF	TGTGCCATCAGTGGAGGACAGGGTGAAGCTTTCTTT
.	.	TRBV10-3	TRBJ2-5	CAISESPGQETQYF	TGTGCCATCAGTGAGTCGCCAGGGCAAGAGACCCAGTACTTC
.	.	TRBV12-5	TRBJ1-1	CASADPGGNTEAFF	TGTGCTAGTGCCGACCCGGGGGGGAACACTGAAGCTTTCTTT
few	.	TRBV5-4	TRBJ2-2	CASSGAMGGELFF	TGTGCCAGCAGCGGGGCGATGGGCGGGGAGCTGTTTTTT
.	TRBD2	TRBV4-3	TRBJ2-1	CASSQGSGRARDEQFF	TGCGCCAGCAGCCAAGGCAGCGGGAGGGCCAGGGATGAGCAGTTCTTC
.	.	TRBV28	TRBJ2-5	CASSLRGGETQYF	TGTGCCAGCAGTTTAAGGGGGGGAGAGACCCAGTACTTC
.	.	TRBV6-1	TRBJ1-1	CASREQIGRGNTEAFF	TGTGCCAGCAGAGAACAGATAGGTCGGGGAAACACTGAAGCTTTCTTT
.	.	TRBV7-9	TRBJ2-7	CASSSLGPSSYEQYF	TGTGCCAGCAGCTCTCTGGGGCCGAGCTCCTACGAGCAGTACTTC
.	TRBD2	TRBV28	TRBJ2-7	CASSPGGGGRWEEQYF	TGTGCCAGCAGTCCCGGAGGTGGCGGGAGGTGGGAAGAGCAGTACTTC
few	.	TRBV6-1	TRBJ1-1	CASSEYRPNTEAFF	TGTGCCAGCAGTGAATACAGGCCGAACACTGAAGCTTTCTTT
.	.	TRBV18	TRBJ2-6	CASSPYLQVSGANVLTF	TGTGCCAGCTCACCTTACTTACAGGTCTCTGGGGCCAACGTCCTGACTTTC
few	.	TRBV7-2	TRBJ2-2	CASSSKGRDKRTGELFF	TGTGCCAGCAGCTCGAAGGGACGGGACAAACGCACCGGGGAGCTGTTTTTT
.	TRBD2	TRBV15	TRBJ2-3	CATSRDAGGTDTQYF	TGTGCCACCAGCAGAGACGCGGGAGGCACAGATACGCAGTATTTT
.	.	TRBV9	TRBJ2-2	CASSPMSNTGELFF	TGTGCCAGCAGTCCCATGTCGAACACCGGGGAGCTGTTTTTT
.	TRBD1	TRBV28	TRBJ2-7	CASRGQGAIGSYEQYF	TGTGCCAGCCGGGGACAGGGGGCGATTGGGTCCTACGAGCAGTACTTC
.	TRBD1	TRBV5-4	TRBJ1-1	CASSVDRVGTAFF	TGTGCCAGCAGCGTGGACAGGGTCGGTACGGCTTTCTTT
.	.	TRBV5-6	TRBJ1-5	CASSLGGGQPQHF	TGTGCCAGCAGCTTGGGAGGAGGCCAGCCCCAGCATTTT
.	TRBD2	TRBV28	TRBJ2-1	CASNTEGGGVVVQFF	TGTGCCAGCAACACCGAAGGTGGGGGGGTGGTGGTGCAGTTCTTC
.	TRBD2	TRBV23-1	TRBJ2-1	CASIQGLAVYNEQFF	TGCGCCAGCATCCAAGGACTAGCGGTATACAATGAGCAGTTCTTC
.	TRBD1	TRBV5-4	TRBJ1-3	CASSSPGQRDTIYF	TGTGCCAGCAGCTCTCCGGGACAGAGAGACACCATATATTTT
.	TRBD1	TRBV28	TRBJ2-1	CASTDPDRGNGNEQFF	TGTGCCAGCACGGATCCTGACAGGGGCAACGGCAATGAGCAGTTCTTC
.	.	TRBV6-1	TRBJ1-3	CASSSTGTGNTIYF	TGTGCCAGCAGTTCAACAGGGACTGGAAACACCATATATTTT
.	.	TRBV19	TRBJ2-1	CATSLGVTYNEQFF	TGTGCCACCTCCCTGGGAGTCACCTACAATGAGCAGTTCTTC
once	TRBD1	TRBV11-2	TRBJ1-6	CASSTQGQLNNSPLHF	TGTGCCAGCAGCACCCAGGGACAGTTAAATAATTCACCCCTCCACTTT
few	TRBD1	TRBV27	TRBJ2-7	CASSRDSSYEQYF	TGTGCCAGCAGTCGGGACAGCTCCTACGAGCAGTACTTC
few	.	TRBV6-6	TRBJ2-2	CASRETGPGELFF	TGTGCCAGCAGGGAGACAGGACCCGGGGAGCTGTTTTTT
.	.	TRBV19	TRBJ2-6	CATTRASGANVLTF	TGTGCCACAACGAGGGCCTCTGGGGCCAACGTCCTGACTTTC
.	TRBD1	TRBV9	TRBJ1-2	CASSAVGQGHGYTF	TGTGCCAGCAGCGCCGTGGGACAGGGCCATGGCTACACCTTC
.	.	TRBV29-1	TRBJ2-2	CSVGRSVTGELFF	TGCAGCGTTGGTCGGTCGGTCACCGGGGAGCTGTTTTTT
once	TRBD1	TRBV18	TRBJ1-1	CASSPLQGASTEAFF	TGTGCCAGCTCACCATTACAGGGGGCGAGTACTGAAGCTTTCTTT
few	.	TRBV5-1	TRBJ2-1	CASSFAGEQFF	TGCGCCAGCAGCTTTGCGGGGGAGCAGTTCTTC
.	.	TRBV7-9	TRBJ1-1	CASSVRGTEAFF	TGTGCCAGCAGCGTCCGGGGCACTGAAGCTTTCTTT
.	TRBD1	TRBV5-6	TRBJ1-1	CASSDKTGVKEAFF	TGTGCCAGCAGCGACAAAACAGGGGTTAAGGAAGCTTTCTTT
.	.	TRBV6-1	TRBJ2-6	CASSGTGLLISGANVLTF	TGTGCCAGCAGTGGCACGGGTTTACTAATCTCTGGGGCCAACGTCCTGACTTTC
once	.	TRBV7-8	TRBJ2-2	CASWWGPGNTGELFF	TGTGCCAGCTGGTGGGGGCCAGGGAACACCGGGGAGCTGTTTTTT
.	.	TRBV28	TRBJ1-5	CASSFPDRGGLQPQHF	TGTGCCAGCAGTTTTCCCGACCGCGGGGGGCTACAGCCCCAGCATTTT
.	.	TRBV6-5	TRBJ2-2	CASSWGLLAPGELFF	TGTGCCAGCAGTTGGGGCTTACTAGCCCCCGGGGAGCTGTTTTTT
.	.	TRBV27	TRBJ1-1	CASSLHRARAEAFF	TGTGCCAGCAGTTTACACCGGGCCAGGGCTGAAGCTTTCTTT
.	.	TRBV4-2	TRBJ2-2	CASSGQFFGELFF	TGTGCCAGCAGCGGGCAGTTTTTCGGGGAGCTGTTTTTT
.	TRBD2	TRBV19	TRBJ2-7	CASSITSGSHYEQYF	TGTGCCAGTAGTATAACTAGCGGGAGTCACTACGAGCAGTACTTC
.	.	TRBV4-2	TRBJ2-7	CASSQAGTSHYEQYF	TGTGCCAGCAGCCAGGCCGGGACTTCTCATTACGAGCAGTACTTC
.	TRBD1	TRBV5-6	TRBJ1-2	CASSFGTVLHGYTF	TGTGCCAGCAGCTTCGGGACAGTCCTTCATGGCTACACCTTC
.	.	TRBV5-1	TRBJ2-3	CASSLAGVATQYF	TGCGCCAGCAGCTTGGCCGGGGTGGCTACGCAGTATTTT
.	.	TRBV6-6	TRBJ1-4	CASSVTDSLNEKLFF	TGTGCCAGCAGTGTAACCGACAGCTTAAATGAAAAACTGTTTTTT
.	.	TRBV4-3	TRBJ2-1	CASGTGYEQFF	TGCGCCAGCGGAACAGGGTATGAGCAGTTCTTC
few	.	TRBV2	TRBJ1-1	CASSEYIGSAFF	TGTGCCAGCAGTGAGTACATCGGGTCAGCTTTCTTT
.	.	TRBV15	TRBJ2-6	CATSRGPAVSGANVLTF	TGTGCCACCAGCAGAGGGCCGGCGGTCTCTGGGGCCAACGTCCTGACTTTC
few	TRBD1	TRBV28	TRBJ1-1	CASSTPGQGHTEAFF	TGTGCCAGCAGTACTCCGGGACAGGGTCACACTGAAGCTTTCTTT
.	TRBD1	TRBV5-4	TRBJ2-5	CASSSIGQGPQYF	TGTGCCAGCAGCTCCATTGGACAGGGGCCCCAGTACTTC
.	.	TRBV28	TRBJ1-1	CASSFGVGKTEAFF	TGTGCCAGCAGTTTTGGAGTTGGAAAAACTGAAGCTTTCTTT
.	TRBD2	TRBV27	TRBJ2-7	CASSPGLAHGTNSYEQYF	TGTGCCAGCAGTCCCGGACTAGCGCACGGAACAAACTCCTACGAGCAGTACTTC
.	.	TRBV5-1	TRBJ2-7	CASSSFSYEQYF	TGCGCCAGCAGCTCCTTCTCCTACGAGCAGTACTTC
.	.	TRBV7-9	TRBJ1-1	CASSSYYTEAFF	TGTGCCAGCAGCTCCTATTACACTGAAGCTTTCTTT
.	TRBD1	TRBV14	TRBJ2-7	CASRGTGQGAYEQYF	TGTGCCAGCAGGGGGACGGGACAGGGGGCCTACGAGCAGTACTTC
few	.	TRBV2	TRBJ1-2	CASSETGLVTSSF	TGTGCCAGCAGTGAAACAGGGCTCGTGACTTCTTCGTTC